This T cell receptor beta chain was obtained from a study of shared clonotypes between healthy human individuals. The CDR3 is 14 residues long. The germline V gene has CDR1 MDHEN and CDR2 SYDVKM. As concerns this clone: The target antigen is unknown. One base separates it from a far larger clone, so it is likely a read error. Other DNA sequences in this specimen translate into the identical CDR3.

Using immunoSEQ multiplex PCR, the repertoire was profiled, and TCRdb retains in-frame clones only, with some absent. The sample has roughly 1,100,000 clones, 65% to 80% seen once; the top ten hold about 1.4%. Regarding the study as a whole: Naive CD4 clonotypes were shared across several donors at about 5%.

The receptor comes from a man younger than 35 in good health. V and J are TRBV28 and TRBJ2-3; D may be TRBD2 (5 bases). Source material: memory CD4+ T cells sorted from blood. As to subset: CD45RA-negative fraction. In DNA, the CDR3 is TGCGCCACCAGCGTAGCGCGCCTTCCCATTACGCAGTATTTT. Encoded protein: CATSVARLPITQYF.